This T cell receptor (beta chain) was found in a study of blood T cell repertoires in COVID-19. Study-level background: The United States, Italy and Spain provided the acute and convalescent COVID-19 samples.

Under the authors' procedure: Amplification of reference gene primers was used by the study to estimate nucleated cell counts. Clones were read by immunoSEQ multiplex PCR, and TCRdb kept only the in-frame ones, dropping some. D and trimming were read from the DNA, whereas the V and J calls and clone size are those reported in that table. The sample lists roughly 73,000 clones; around 87% were seen once. The CDR3 loop spans 17 amino acids. Trimming removed 3 bases from V and 0 bases from J, with 15 bases in between. Looked up from germline, CDR1 is LNHDA and CDR2 is SQIVND (reference sequence). The rearrangement links TRBV19 to TRBJ2-1; D possibly corresponds to TRBD2 (5 bases). The origin of this receptor is a woman older than 75 with active or convalescent COVID-19. The sample taken for sequencing was peripheral blood. The CDR3 sequence: CASSMSRDLSSYNEQFF. DNA of the CDR3: TGTGCCAGTAGTATGAGCCGGGATCTGAGCTCCTACAATGAGCAGTTCTTC.